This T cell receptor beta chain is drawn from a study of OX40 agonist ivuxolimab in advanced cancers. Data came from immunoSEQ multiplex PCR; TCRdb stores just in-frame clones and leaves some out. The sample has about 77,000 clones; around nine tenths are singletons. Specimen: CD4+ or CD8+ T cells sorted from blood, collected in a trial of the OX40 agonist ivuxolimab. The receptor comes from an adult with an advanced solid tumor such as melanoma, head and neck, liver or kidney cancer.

The CDR3 sequence: CASSLAGPMSAYGYTF. In nucleotides, the CDR3 is TGCGCCAGCAGCTTGGCCGGACCGATGTCGGCCTATGGCTACACCTTC. This chain joins TRBV5-1 and TRBJ1-2; D ambiguous. CDR3 size: 16 residues. Germline assignment: CDR1 SGHRS and CDR2 YFSETQ. V was pared by 0 bases and J by 4 bases, with 16 bases between.